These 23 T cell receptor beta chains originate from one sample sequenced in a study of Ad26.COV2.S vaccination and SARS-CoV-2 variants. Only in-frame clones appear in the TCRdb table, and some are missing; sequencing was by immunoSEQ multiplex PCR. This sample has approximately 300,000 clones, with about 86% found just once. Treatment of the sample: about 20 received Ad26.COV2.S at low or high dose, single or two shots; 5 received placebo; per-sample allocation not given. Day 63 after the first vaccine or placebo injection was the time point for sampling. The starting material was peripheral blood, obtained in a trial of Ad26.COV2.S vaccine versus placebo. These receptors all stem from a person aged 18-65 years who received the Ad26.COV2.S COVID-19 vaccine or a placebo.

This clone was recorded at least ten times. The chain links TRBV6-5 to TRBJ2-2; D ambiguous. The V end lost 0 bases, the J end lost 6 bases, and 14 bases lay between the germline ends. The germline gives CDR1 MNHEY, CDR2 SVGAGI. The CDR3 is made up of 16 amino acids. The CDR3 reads CASSYSTATRPGELFF. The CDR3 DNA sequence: TGTGCCAGCAGTTACTCTACAGCCACCCGGCCCGGGGAGCTGTTTTTT.

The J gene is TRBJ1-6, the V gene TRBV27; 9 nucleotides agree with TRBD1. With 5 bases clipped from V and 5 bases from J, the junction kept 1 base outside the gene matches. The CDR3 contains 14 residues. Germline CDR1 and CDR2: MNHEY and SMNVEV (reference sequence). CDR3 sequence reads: CASSRTGDNSPLHF. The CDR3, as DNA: TGTGCCAGCAGTCGGACAGGGGATAATTCACCCCTCCACTTT.

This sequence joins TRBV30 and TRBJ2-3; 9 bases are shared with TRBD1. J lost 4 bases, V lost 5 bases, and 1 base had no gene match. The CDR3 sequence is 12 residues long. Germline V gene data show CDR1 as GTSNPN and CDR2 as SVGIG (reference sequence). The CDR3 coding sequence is TGTGCCTGGGGACAGGGGTCAGATACGCAGTATTTT. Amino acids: CAWGQGSDTQYF.

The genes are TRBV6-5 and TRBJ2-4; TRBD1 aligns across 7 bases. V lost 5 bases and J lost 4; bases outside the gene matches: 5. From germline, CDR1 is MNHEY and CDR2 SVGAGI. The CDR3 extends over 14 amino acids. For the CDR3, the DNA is TGTGCCAGCAGTAGCCGGGACAGAAAAAACATTCAGTACTTC. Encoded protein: CASSSRDRKNIQYF.

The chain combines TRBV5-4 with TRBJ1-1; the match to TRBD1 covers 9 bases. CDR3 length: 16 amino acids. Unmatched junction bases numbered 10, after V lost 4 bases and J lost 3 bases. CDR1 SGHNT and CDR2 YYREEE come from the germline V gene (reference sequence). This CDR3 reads CASSRQTGGGYTEAFF. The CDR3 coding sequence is TGTGCCAGCAGCCGTCAAACAGGGGGCGGGTACACTGAAGCTTTCTTT.

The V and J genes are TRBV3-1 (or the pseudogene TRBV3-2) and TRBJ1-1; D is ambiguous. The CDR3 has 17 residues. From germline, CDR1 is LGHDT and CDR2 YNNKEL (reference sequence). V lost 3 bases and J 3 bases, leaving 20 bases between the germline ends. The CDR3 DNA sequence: TGTGCCAGCAGCCAGGGGAGGCTTACGGGGTGGGACACTGAAGCTTTCTTT. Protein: CASSQGRLTGWDTEAFF.

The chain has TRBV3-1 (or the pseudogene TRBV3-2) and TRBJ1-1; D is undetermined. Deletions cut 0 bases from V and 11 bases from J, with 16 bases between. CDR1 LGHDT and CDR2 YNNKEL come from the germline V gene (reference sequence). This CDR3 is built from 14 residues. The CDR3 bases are TGTGCCAGCAGCCAAGATCGGACCTCCCAATGGGCTTTCTTT. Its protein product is CASSQDRTSQWAFF.

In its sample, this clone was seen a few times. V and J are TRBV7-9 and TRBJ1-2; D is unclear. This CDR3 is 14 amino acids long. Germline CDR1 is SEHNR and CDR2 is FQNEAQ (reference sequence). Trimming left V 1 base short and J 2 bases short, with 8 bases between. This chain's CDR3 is CASSLEGQNYGYTF. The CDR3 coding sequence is TGTGCCAGCAGCTTAGAAGGGCAGAACTATGGCTACACCTTC.

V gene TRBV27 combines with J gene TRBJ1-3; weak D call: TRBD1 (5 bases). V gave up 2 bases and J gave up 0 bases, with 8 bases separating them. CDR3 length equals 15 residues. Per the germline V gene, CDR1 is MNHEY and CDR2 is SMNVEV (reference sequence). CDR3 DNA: TGTGCCAGCAGTTTAGAAGGACACTCTGGAAACACCATATATTTT. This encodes CASSLEGHSGNTIYF.

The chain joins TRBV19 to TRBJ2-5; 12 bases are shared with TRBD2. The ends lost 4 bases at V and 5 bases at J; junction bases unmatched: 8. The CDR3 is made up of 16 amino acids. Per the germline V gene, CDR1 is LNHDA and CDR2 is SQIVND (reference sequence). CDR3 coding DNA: TGTGCCAGTAGTACCCTGGGACTAGCGGGCGTGGAGACCCAGTACTTC. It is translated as CASSTLGLAGVETQYF.

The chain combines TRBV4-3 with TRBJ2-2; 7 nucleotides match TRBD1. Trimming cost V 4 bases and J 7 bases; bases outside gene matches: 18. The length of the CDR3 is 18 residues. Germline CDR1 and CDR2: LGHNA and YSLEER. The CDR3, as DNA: TGCGCCAGCAGCCGAAACCTTGTCGGGACAGTGTTCGGCGGGGAGCTGTTTTTT. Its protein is CASSRNLVGTVFGGELFF.

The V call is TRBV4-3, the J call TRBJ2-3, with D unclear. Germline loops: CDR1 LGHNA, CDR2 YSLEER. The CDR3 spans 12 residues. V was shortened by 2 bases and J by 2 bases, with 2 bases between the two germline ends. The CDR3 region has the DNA TGCGCCAGCAGCCAAAACACAGATACGCAGTATTTT. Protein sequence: CASSQNTDTQYF.

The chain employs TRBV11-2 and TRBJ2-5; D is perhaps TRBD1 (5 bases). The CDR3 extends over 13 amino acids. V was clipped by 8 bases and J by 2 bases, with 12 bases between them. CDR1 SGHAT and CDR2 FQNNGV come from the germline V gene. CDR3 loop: CASSRTPQETQYF. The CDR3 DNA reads TGTGCCAGCTCTAGGACACCGCAAGAGACCCAGTACTTC.

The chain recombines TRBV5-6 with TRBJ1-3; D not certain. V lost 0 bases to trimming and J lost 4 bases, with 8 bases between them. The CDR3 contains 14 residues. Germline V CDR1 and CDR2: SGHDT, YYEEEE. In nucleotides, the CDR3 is TGTGCCAGCAGCTTGGCTGGGCTGGGAAACACCATATATTTT. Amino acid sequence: CASSLAGLGNTIYF.

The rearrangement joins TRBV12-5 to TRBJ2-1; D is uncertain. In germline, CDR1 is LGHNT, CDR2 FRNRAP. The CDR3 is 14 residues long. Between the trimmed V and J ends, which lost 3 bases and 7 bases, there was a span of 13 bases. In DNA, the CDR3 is TGTGCTAGTGGTTTACTTCAGCTGTGGAATGAGCAGTTCTTC. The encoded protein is CASGLLQLWNEQFF.

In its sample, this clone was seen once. The CDR3 DNA follows: TGTGCCAGCAGAGATCAGGGGGCGCCGGATTTCGCACCCCTCCACTTT. Its protein product is CASRDQGAPDFAPLHF. The rearrangement uses TRBV11-2 and TRBJ1-6; 8 nucleotides agree with TRBD1. This CDR3 spans 16 amino acids. The germline CDR1 and CDR2 sequences are SGHAT and FQNNGV. With V trimmed by 6 bases and J by 11 bases, 15 bases remained unmatched.

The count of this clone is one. This CDR3 is CASSKVGQSHSNQPQHF. The CDR3 coding sequence is TGTGCCAGCAGCAAAGTTGGACAGAGCCATAGCAATCAGCCCCAGCATTTT. The rearrangement joins TRBV21-1 to TRBJ1-5; the D call in the table, TRBD1, was not verified against the DNA. TRBV21-1 is flagged as a pseudogene. This CDR3 is built from 17 residues.

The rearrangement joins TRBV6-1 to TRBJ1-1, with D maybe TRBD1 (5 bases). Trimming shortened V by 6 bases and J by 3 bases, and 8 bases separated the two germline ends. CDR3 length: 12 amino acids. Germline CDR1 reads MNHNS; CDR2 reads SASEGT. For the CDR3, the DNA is TGTGCCAGCAGATTGGGGGACACTGAAGCTTTCTTT. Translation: CASRLGDTEAFF.

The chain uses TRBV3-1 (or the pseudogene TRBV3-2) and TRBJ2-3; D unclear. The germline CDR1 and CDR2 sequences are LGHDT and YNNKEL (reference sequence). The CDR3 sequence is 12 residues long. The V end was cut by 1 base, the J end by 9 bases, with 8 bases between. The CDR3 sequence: CASSQGLPTQYF. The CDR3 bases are TGTGCCAGCAGCCAAGGGCTGCCCACGCAGTATTTT.

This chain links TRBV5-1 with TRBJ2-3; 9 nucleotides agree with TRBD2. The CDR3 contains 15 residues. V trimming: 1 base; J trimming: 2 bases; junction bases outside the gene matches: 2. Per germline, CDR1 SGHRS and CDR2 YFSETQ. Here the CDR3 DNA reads TGCGCCAGCAGCTTGCAGCGGGGGGCCACAGATACGCAGTATTTT. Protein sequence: CASSLQRGATDTQYF.

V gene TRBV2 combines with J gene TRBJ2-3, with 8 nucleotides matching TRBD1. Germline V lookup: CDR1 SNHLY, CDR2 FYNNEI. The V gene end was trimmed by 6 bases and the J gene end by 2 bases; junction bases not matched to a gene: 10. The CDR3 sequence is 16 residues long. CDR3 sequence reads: CASSPRGPILTDTQYF. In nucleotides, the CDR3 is TGTGCCAGCAGCCCCAGGGGGCCGATCCTCACAGATACGCAGTATTTT.

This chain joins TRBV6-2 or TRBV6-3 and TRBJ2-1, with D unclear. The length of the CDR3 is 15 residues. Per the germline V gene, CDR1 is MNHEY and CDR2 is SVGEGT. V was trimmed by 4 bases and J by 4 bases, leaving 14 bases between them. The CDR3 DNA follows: TGTGCCAGCAGTTCGCGACCAACGCGGTACAATGAGCAGTTCTTC. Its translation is CASSSRPTRYNEQFF.

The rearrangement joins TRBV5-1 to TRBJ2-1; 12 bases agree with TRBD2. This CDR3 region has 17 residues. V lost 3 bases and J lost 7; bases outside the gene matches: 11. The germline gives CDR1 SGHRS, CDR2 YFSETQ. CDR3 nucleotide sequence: TGCGCCAGCAGCTCAACTAGCGGGGGGTCGAGACTTAATGAGCAGTTCTTC. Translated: CASSSTSGGSRLNEQFF.